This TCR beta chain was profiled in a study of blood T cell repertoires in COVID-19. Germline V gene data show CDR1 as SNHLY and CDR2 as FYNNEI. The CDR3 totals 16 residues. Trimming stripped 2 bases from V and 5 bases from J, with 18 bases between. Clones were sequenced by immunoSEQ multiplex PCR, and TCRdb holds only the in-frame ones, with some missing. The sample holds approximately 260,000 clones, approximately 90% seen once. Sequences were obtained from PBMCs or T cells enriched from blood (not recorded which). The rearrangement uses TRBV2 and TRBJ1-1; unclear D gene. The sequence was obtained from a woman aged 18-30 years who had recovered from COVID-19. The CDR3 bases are TGTGCCAGCAGTGAACCTCAACGTCCCACCAGGACTGAAGCTTTCTTT. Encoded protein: CASSEPQRPTRTEAFF.